This record covers a single T cell receptor beta chain. These data belong to a study of blood T cell repertoires in COVID-19. Study background: Samples of COVID-19 (acute and convalescent) were obtained from the United States, Italy and Spain.

Trimming took 4 bases from V and 4 from J; bases not matched to a gene: 9. This CDR3 is 15 amino acids long. Per germline, CDR1 MDHEN and CDR2 SYDVKM. As handled by the study authors: Amplified reference gene primers provided the basis for estimating nucleated cell counts. Libraries were prepared by immunoSEQ multiplex PCR; TCRdb keeps only in-frame clonotypes and omits some of them. That table furnishes V, J and clone size, whereas the DNA furnished D and trimming. This sample has about 220,000 clones, with roughly nine tenths found just once. The sequenced sample was peripheral blood. The receptor's source is a man aged 35 to 55 with active or convalescent COVID-19. V gene TRBV28 combines with J gene TRBJ1-1; the match to TRBD1 covers 7 bases. The CDR3 nucleotides read TGTGCCAGCAGTTATAGTAGGGGGCGGACCACTGAAGCTTTCTTT. This gives the protein CASSYSRGRTTEAFF.